A single sample is the source of the 29 T cell receptor beta chains below, sequenced in a study of blood T cell repertoires in COVID-19. Here immunoSEQ multiplex PCR was the method, and the copy in TCRdb shows in-frame clones only, minus some. The table lists some 380,000 clones, roughly 90% of them singletons, with around 7% in the top ten. The sample comprised peripheral blood. These receptors were taken from a man between 18 and 35 years old with active or convalescent COVID-19.

The CDR3 DNA is TGTGCCAGTAGTAGCCGGACTAGCGGGACACCCTACGAGCAGTACTTC. It encodes CASSSRTSGTPYEQYF. The chain is built from TRBV19 and TRBJ2-7, with TRBD2 matching over 12 bases. The CDR3 is 16 residues long. J gave up 2 bases and V 4 bases, and 6 bases lay outside the gene matches. CDR1 and CDR2 (germline): LNHDA, SQIVND (reference sequence). Supplemented by reference TRBV19 and TRBJ2-7, the full variable domain reads DGGITQSPKYLFRKEGQNVTLSCEQNLNHDAMYWYRQDPGQGLRLIYYSQIVNDFQKGDIAEGYSVSREKKESFPLTVTSAQKNPTAFYLCASSSRTSGTPYEQYFGPGTRLTVT.

This rearrangement joins TRBV19 to TRBJ2-2, with 11 bases identical to TRBD2. The CDR3 contains 15 residues. The J segment lost 6 bases and the V segment lost 1 base, leaving 1 base of the junction unmatched. Germline CDR1 is LNHDA and CDR2 is SQIVND (reference sequence). This CDR3 is CASSIVAGGAGELFF. In nucleotides, the CDR3 is TGTGCCAGTAGTATAGTAGCGGGGGGGGCCGGGGAGCTGTTTTTT. The variable domain in full, completed from reference TRBV19 and TRBJ2-2, reads DGGITQSPKYLFRKEGQNVTLSCEQNLNHDAMYWYRQDPGQGLRLIYYSQIVNDFQKGDIAEGYSVSREKKESFPLTVTSAQKNPTAFYLCASSIVAGGAGELFFGEGSRLTVL.

The chain links TRBV3-1 (or the pseudogene TRBV3-2) to TRBJ1-4; TRBD1 matches 8 bases. This CDR3 region has 15 residues. V was clipped by 0 bases and J by 8 bases; unmatched bases: 5. Germline lookup yields CDR1 LGHDT and CDR2 YNNKEL (reference sequence). The DNA for the CDR3 is TGTGCCAGCAGCCAAGAGGACAGGGTGACGGAAAAACTGTTTTTT. Protein product: CASSQEDRVTEKLFF.

The chain is built from TRBV6-5 and TRBJ2-1; 8 bases fit TRBD1. The V and J ends lost 6 bases and 15 bases, in that order; junction bases with no gene match: 7. This CDR3 has 11 amino acids. The V gene's germline CDR1 is MNHEY and CDR2 SVGAGI. The DNA of the CDR3 is TGTGCCAGCAGCCAGGGACAGGCAGTGTTCTTC. Translating gives CASSQGQAVFF.

The V gene is TRBV2, the J gene TRBJ2-3, with 8 bases matching TRBD2. The CDR3 has 14 amino acids. Germline trimming cut 11 bases from V and 0 bases from J; bases unmatched to any gene: 7. Germline assignment: CDR1 SNHLY and CDR2 FYNNEI. In DNA form, the CDR3 reads TGTGCCTCACGGGAGGGGGTAAGCACAGATACGCAGTATTTT. The encoded protein is CASREGVSTDTQYF. Together with reference TRBV2 and TRBJ2-3, the CDR3 gives the full variable domain: EPEVTQTPSHQVTQMGQEVILRCVPISNHLYFYWYRQILGQKVEFLVSFYNNEISEKSEIFDDQFSVERPDGSNFTLKIRSTKLEDSAMYFCASREGVSTDTQYFGPGTRLTVL.

This clone was picked up a small number of times. The chain is built from TRBV11-2 and TRBJ1-1; the match to TRBD1 covers 9 bases. The CDR3 runs 17 residues. Germline trimming cut 7 bases from V and 4 bases from J; bases unmatched to any gene: 16. Germline CDR1 and CDR2: SGHAT and FQNNGV. The CDR3 loop reads CASNSGTGRKIGTEAFF. The CDR3 region has the DNA TGTGCCAGCAACTCCGGGACAGGGCGCAAAATAGGCACTGAAGCTTTCTTT.

This chain connects TRBV20-1 to TRBJ2-7; TRBD1 might be the D (5 bases). The CDR3 covers 11 residues. Germline lookup yields CDR1 DFQATT and CDR2 SNEGSKA (reference sequence). Trimming removed 7 bases at V and 1 base at J, with 8 bases between. The DNA of the CDR3 is TGCAGTGTAGGGGTATCCTACGAGCAGTACTTC. Translating gives CSVGVSYEQYF.

This chain joins TRBV4-1 and TRBJ1-5; D unclear. Germline-derived CDR1 and CDR2 are MGHRA and YSYEKL. The length of the CDR3 is 14 residues. Deletions cut 6 bases from V and 7 bases from J, with 16 bases between. This chain's CDR3 is CASRVAGLGQPQHF. CDR3 nucleotide sequence: TGCGCCAGCAGGGTTGCGGGCTTAGGGCAGCCCCAGCATTTT.

The V and J genes are TRBV9 and TRBJ2-1, with 12 bases that match TRBD2. The length of the CDR3 is 13 residues. V lost 5 bases and J lost 7; bases outside the gene matches: 1. CDR1 and CDR2 from the germline V gene are SGDLS and YYNGEE. CDR3 in DNA: TGTGCCAGCAGAGGGACTAGCGGGAATGAGCAGTTCTTC. This sequence encodes CASRGTSGNEQFF.

The J gene is TRBJ1-4, the V gene TRBV6-5; D ambiguous. Germline V gene data show CDR1 as MNHEY and CDR2 as SVGAGI. V was cut by 5 bases and J by 4 bases, with 14 bases left in between. The CDR3 totals 15 residues. CDR3 nucleotides: TGTGCCAGCAGTCTCGAGGGATACTATAATGAAAAACTGTTTTTT. Its protein product is CASSLEGYYNEKLFF.

The chain recombines TRBV5-8 with TRBJ1-5, with a possible D match to TRBD1 (6 bases). The germline gives CDR1 SGHTS, CDR2 YDEGEE. CDR3 length: 14 amino acids. V was shortened by 4 bases and J by 2 bases, with 10 bases between the two germline ends. CDR3 protein: CASSEDSRNQPQHF. DNA of the CDR3: TGTGCCAGCAGCGAGGACAGTCGCAATCAGCCCCAGCATTTT.

This chain connects TRBV6-5 to TRBJ1-1; possible D gene TRBD1, 5 bases. V was clipped by 0 bases and J by 0 bases, with 11 bases between them. This CDR3 is 16 amino acids long. CDR1 is MNHEY, CDR2 SVGAGI, per germline. The CDR3 loop is CASSYSIGQLNTEAFF. CDR3 coding DNA: TGTGCCAGCAGTTACTCGATCGGACAATTGAACACTGAAGCTTTCTTT.

This clone showed up just once. J is TRBJ2-5 and V is TRBV21-1; whether TRBD1, the table's D call, matches the DNA was not checked. TRBV21-1 is labeled a pseudogene. This CDR3 comprises 17 residues. The CDR3 DNA reads TGTGCCAGCAGCAATCGTTTTAGCAACGACAGAAAAGAGACCCAGTACTTC. It is translated as CASSNRFSNDRKETQYF.

The chain employs TRBV9 and TRBJ1-4, with 9 nucleotides matching TRBD1. The CDR3 loop spans 15 amino acids. Germline V gene lookup returns CDR1 SGDLS and CDR2 YYNGEE. V dropped 0 bases and J dropped 7; count of bases not matched to a gene: 4. CDR3 sequence: CASSVEGQGSEKLFF. The CDR3, as DNA: TGTGCCAGCAGCGTAGAGGGACAGGGTTCTGAAAAACTGTTTTTT.

The chain carries TRBV24-1 and TRBJ2-5; 10 nucleotides agree with TRBD2. Germline lookup yields CDR1 KGHDR and CDR2 SFDVKD. The CDR3 has 17 amino acids. V lost 2 bases to trimming and J lost 4 bases; unmatched junction nucleotides: 9. CDR3 sequence: CATSDSRSASGRETQYF. The CDR3 DNA is TGTGCCACCAGTGATTCCCGAAGCGCTAGCGGGAGAGAGACCCAGTACTTC.

V is TRBV4-2 and J is TRBJ1-5, with 9 bases matching TRBD1. The V and J ends lost 4 bases and 4 bases, in that order; junction bases with no gene match: 8. The CDR3 has 16 amino acids. CDR1 and CDR2 from the germline V gene are LGHNA and YNFKEQ. CDR3 sequence (DNA): TGTGCCAGCAGCCTCGGGACAGGGTCTAGAAATCAGCCCCAGCATTTT. As protein: CASSLGTGSRNQPQHF.

The gene calls are TRBV3-1 (or the pseudogene TRBV3-2) and TRBJ1-2; no firm D call. Germline lookup yields CDR1 LGHDT and CDR2 YNNKEL (reference sequence). The V and J ends lost 3 bases and 1 base respectively, with 6 bases between them. The CDR3 has 13 residues. CDR3 in amino acids: CASSHGDNYGYTF. As DNA, the CDR3 is TGTGCCAGCAGCCACGGGGATAACTATGGCTACACCTTC.

CDR3 bases: TGTGCCAGCAGCCAAGTAGGCACCAGGGCAGGGGTCATGAACACTGAAGCTTTCTTT. Its translation is CASSQVGTRAGVMNTEAFF. The chain employs TRBV3-1 (or the pseudogene TRBV3-2) and TRBJ1-1, with D possibly being TRBD1 (6 bases). CDR3 length: 19 amino acids. The V gene lost 1 base and the J gene lost 0 bases, with 21 bases spanning the gap. The germline gives CDR1 LGHDT, CDR2 YNNKEL (reference sequence).

This chain links TRBV30 with TRBJ2-3; 7 bases are a match to TRBD2. V trimming: 1 base; J trimming: 4 bases; junction bases outside the gene matches: 2. The CDR3 spans 13 residues. Germline values: CDR1 GTSNPN, CDR2 SVGIG (reference sequence). The CDR3 DNA follows: TGTGCCTGGAGTGGGGGAGGGCCAGATACGCAGTATTTT. This codes for CAWSGGGPDTQYF.

The CDR3 nucleotides are TGTGCCAGCAGCTTGCGGGGGACAGGGAGCACAGATACGCAGTATTTT. Its protein product is CASSLRGTGSTDTQYF. The rearrangement joins TRBV7-9 to TRBJ2-3, with 9 bases matching TRBD1. V was pared by 3 bases and J by 0 bases, with 4 bases of the junction left unmatched. The CDR3 contains 16 residues. Germline values: CDR1 SEHNR, CDR2 FQNEAQ (reference sequence).

This clone was counted ten times or more. The chain carries TRBV19 and TRBJ1-2; 7 bases are a match to TRBD1. V lost 3 bases, J lost 5 bases, and 9 bases stayed unmatched. This CDR3 has 15 amino acids. Germline V CDR1 and CDR2: LNHDA, SQIVND (reference sequence). The chain's CDR3 is CASSMQSAGGYGYTF. For the CDR3, the DNA is TGTGCCAGTAGTATGCAGTCGGCAGGGGGATATGGCTACACCTTC.

The chain links TRBV10-3 to TRBJ2-2; TRBD1 might be the D (6 bases). This CDR3 contains 15 residues. The V end lost 6 bases, the J end lost 4 bases, and 15 bases lay between the germline ends. Germline V gene lookup returns CDR1 ENHRY and CDR2 SYGVKD. As DNA, the CDR3 is TGTGCCATCAGCAAGGACAGCATAACCACCGGGGAGCTGTTTTTT. Its protein is CAISKDSITTGELFF.

The V gene is TRBV5-1, the J gene TRBJ2-3, with 9 nucleotides matching TRBD2. The CDR3 covers 15 residues. Germline V gene data show CDR1 as SGHRS and CDR2 as YFSETQ. Germline trimming cut 4 bases from V and 1 base from J; bases unmatched to any gene: 4. CDR3 loop: CASSSGRSGTDTQYF. In nucleotides, the CDR3 is TGCGCCAGCAGCAGCGGGAGGAGTGGCACAGATACGCAGTATTTT.

V gene TRBV5-1 combines with J gene TRBJ1-1; 7 nucleotides align to TRBD1. Germline CDR1 reads SGHRS; CDR2 reads YFSETQ. V lost 9 bases and J lost 2; bases outside the gene matches: 10. This CDR3 is built from 14 residues. CDR3 loop: CATTTGAPNTEAFF. CDR3 DNA sequence: TGCGCCACCACAACAGGGGCCCCAAACACTGAAGCTTTCTTT.

V gene TRBV28 combines with J gene TRBJ1-6, with TRBD1 matching 7 bases. With 3 bases clipped from V and 5 bases from J, the junction kept 10 bases outside the gene matches. The CDR3 spans 17 residues. Germline V gene sequence: CDR1 MDHEN, CDR2 SYDVKM. CDR3: CASSLYPGGGNNSPLHF. DNA of the CDR3: TGTGCCAGCAGTTTGTATCCAGGGGGAGGTAATAATTCACCCCTCCACTTT.

This clone was detected only a few times. One end of the junction varies from germline; a read error may be responsible. The CDR3 here is CASSLWGSGANVLTF. CDR3 bases: TGTGCCAGCAGCTTATGGGGCTCTGGGGCCAACGTGCTGACTTTC. V is TRBV7-9 and J is TRBJ2-6; D possibly corresponds to TRBD1 (5 bases). The CDR3 runs to 15 residues. From germline, CDR1 is SEHNR and CDR2 FQNEAQ (reference sequence).

In regard to this clone: Additional DNA sequences in this sample encode the identical CDR3. V and J are TRBV12-3 or TRBV12-4 and TRBJ1-5; possibly TRBD1 for D (5 bases). There are 12 residues in the CDR3. V lost 4 bases and J 6 bases, leaving 7 bases between the germline ends. The CDR3 coding sequence is TGTGCCAGCAGTTCTAGGGGTCAGCCCCAGCATTTT. Translated: CASSSRGQPQHF.

The gene calls are TRBV7-2 and TRBJ1-5; D unclear. V lost 3 bases and J 10 bases, leaving 13 bases between the germline ends. Germline V gene lookup returns CDR1 SGHTA and CDR2 FQGNSA. The CDR3 length is 13 residues. Here the CDR3 DNA reads TGTGCCAGCAGCTTGGCGGGCCATTATCCCCAGCATTTT. Translation gives CASSLAGHYPQHF.

This chain's CDR3 is CASSSASGGSYEQYF. CDR3 sequence (DNA): TGTGCCAGCAGTTCGGCGAGCGGGGGTTCCTACGAGCAGTACTTC. The chain has TRBV27 and TRBJ2-7; 8 bases fit TRBD2. V shed 4 bases and J 1 base; nucleotides not matched to a gene: 6. The CDR3 sequence is 15 residues long. Germline CDR1 and CDR2: MNHEY and SMNVEV (reference sequence).